One T cell receptor beta chain is described in this entry. Its antigen is unidentified. The source material, RNA transcripts, was used to amplify TCR beta CDR3 regions. HTBI primers were employed in a first-round RT-PCR of the TCR CDR3. TCRdb called the multiplex PCR reads again in MiXCR, with one record for every CDR3 protein. Of 300,000 to 350,000 distinct CDR3 sequences listed, around 18% are singletons. Exclusion of a patient resulted from uncontrolled infection, other autoimmune disease, pregnancy or lactation. Looked up from germline, CDR1 is SQVTM and CDR2 is ANQGSEA. V lost 6 bases, J lost 3 bases, and 12 bases lay in between. This CDR3 has 13 amino acids. The data were taken from a study of T cells in Graves' hyperthyroidism and ophthalmopathy. The wider study: Upon initial diagnosis and before any treatment, peripheral blood was collected. The study's findings and limits: Most thyroid clonotypes expanded above 0.001 appeared in blood too.

The rearrangement uses TRBV29-1 and TRBJ1-3; the D gene is possibly TRBD1 (6 bases). Material: blood. The clonotype comes from a woman between 40 and 50 years old with Graves' ophthalmopathy. The CDR3 here is CSVLDRFGNTIYF. CDR3 DNA: TGCAGCGTCTTGGACAGATTTGGAAACACCATATATTTT.